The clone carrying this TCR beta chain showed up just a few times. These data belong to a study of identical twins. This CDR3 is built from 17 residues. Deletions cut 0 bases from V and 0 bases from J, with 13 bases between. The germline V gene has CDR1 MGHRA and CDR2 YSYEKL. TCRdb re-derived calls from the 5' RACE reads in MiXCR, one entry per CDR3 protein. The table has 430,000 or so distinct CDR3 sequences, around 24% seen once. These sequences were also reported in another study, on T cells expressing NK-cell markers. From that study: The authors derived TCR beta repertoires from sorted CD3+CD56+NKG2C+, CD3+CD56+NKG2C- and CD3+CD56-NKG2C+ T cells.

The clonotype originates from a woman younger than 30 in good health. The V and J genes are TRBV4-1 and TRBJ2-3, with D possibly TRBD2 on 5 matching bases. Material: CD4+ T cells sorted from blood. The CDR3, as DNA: TGCGCCAGCAGCCAAGATTGGGGAAGGACTAGCACAGATACGCAGTATTTT. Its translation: CASSQDWGRTSTDTQYF.